Listed here are 32 T cell receptor beta chains from one sample, sequenced in a study of T cell repertoires in cytomegalovirus infection. Using its own MiXCR run on the reads, TCRdb lists one record per CDR3 protein. The sample has around 500,000 distinct CDR3 sequences, roughly 42% seen once; the top ten hold about 39%. Their target antigens are unknown. The source material was cultured PBMCs, sampled from culture after CMV antigen stimulation. These receptors all come from a human donor in good health (CMV status not recorded). Some clones in this sample may be carry-over from other donors' samples.

The chain joins TRBV28 to TRBJ2-3; 8 nucleotides line up with TRBD1. Germline V CDR1 and CDR2: MDHEN, SYDVKM. The junction had 11 bases not matched to a gene; V was cut back by 6 bases and J by 0 bases. The CDR3 consists of 17 residues. CDR3 residues: CASSEVQGARSTDTQYF. CDR3 DNA sequence: TGTGCCAGCAGCGAAGTTCAGGGGGCGCGGAGCACAGATACGCAGTATTTT.

V and J are TRBV6-2 or TRBV6-3 and TRBJ2-3; D perhaps matches TRBD2 (5 bases). CDR3 size: 14 residues. Germline-derived CDR1 and CDR2 are MNHEY and SVGEGT. Trimming removed 0 bases from V and 7 bases from J, with 11 bases in between. CDR3 in DNA: TGTGCCAGCAGTTACTCGGACTCAAGGCATACGCAGTATTTT. Translated, it gives CASSYSDSRHTQYF.

This clonotype was picked up a small number of times. This chain connects TRBV7-9 to TRBJ2-3, with 11 bases aligning to TRBD2. V lost 6 bases and J lost 0; bases outside the gene matches: 11. Germline CDR1 is SEHNR and CDR2 is FQNEAQ (reference sequence). The CDR3 is made up of 18 amino acids. CDR3 protein: CASRPGTSGAYSTDTQYF. CDR3 nucleotides: TGTGCCAGCAGACCCGGGACTAGCGGAGCATATAGCACAGATACGCAGTATTTT.

The chain carries TRBV15 and TRBJ2-3; unclear D gene. Between the trimmed V and J ends, which lost 3 bases and 0 bases, there was a span of 13 bases. The CDR3 is 16 residues long. Germline CDR1 is LNHNV and CDR2 is YYDKDF (reference sequence). CDR3 sequence (DNA): TGTGCCACCAGCAGTGAACGAGACCCTAGCACAGATACGCAGTATTTT. Translation gives CATSSERDPSTDTQYF.

This sequence joins TRBV10-3 and TRBJ2-1, with D perhaps TRBD2 (6 bases). The CDR3 loop spans 15 amino acids. Germline CDR1 is ENHRY and CDR2 is SYGVKD. Trimming removed 0 bases from V and 8 bases from J, with 14 bases in between. CDR3 DNA sequence: TGTGCCATCAGTGAGTCGAACCCGGGACTGGATGAGCAGTTCTTC. Encoded protein: CAISESNPGLDEQFF.

The chain uses TRBV6-5 and TRBJ1-5; 7 bases fit TRBD1. The CDR3 is 14 amino acids. After removal of 2 bases from V and 2 bases from J, the junction contained 0 bases not matched to a gene. Looked up from germline, CDR1 is MNHEY and CDR2 is SVGAGI. CDR3 nucleotides: TGTGCCAGCAGTTACGACAGGGGCAATCAGCCCCAGCATTTT. This codes for CASSYDRGNQPQHF.

V usage is TRBV6-5 and J usage is TRBJ1-2; D ambiguous. Germline V gene data show CDR1 as MNHEY and CDR2 as SVGAGI. CDR3 length: 13 residues. Trimming removed 7 bases at V and 3 bases at J, with 12 bases between. The CDR3 region is CASTKSPDYGYTF. CDR3 in DNA: TGTGCCAGCACCAAAAGCCCCGACTATGGCTACACCTTC.

The count of this clonotype is one. The rearrangement links TRBV19 to TRBJ2-1, with 7 positions matching TRBD1. This CDR3 contains 15 residues. With V trimmed by 6 bases and J by 6 bases, 11 bases remained unmatched. Germline-derived CDR1 and CDR2 are LNHDA and SQIVND (reference sequence). The CDR3 protein is CASRTLSGQANEQFF. The CDR3 DNA follows: TGTGCCAGTAGAACTTTAAGCGGACAGGCCAATGAGCAGTTCTTC.

The chain carries TRBV7-9 and TRBJ2-1; D uncertain. The CDR3 totals 13 residues. V lost 4 bases to trimming and J lost 8 bases, with 12 bases between them. The V gene's germline CDR1 is SEHNR and CDR2 FQNEAQ (reference sequence). The CDR3 region has the DNA TGTGCCAGCAGCTCCGCTCACCGCTATGAGCAGTTCTTC. Its protein is CASSSAHRYEQFF.

The chain recombines TRBV12-3 or TRBV12-4 with TRBJ1-1; TRBD1 aligns across 9 bases. This CDR3 contains 13 residues. V was pared by 5 bases and J by 3 bases, with 1 base of the junction left unmatched. DNA of the CDR3: TGTGCCAGCAGTGGGACAGGGTACACTGAAGCTTTCTTT. The encoded protein is CASSGTGYTEAFF.

This chain connects TRBV6-2 or TRBV6-3 to TRBJ2-1; D not certain. CDR1 MNHEY and CDR2 SVGEGT come from the germline V gene. Deletions cut 2 bases from V and 9 bases from J, with 8 bases between. The CDR3 runs 12 residues. CDR3 sequence: CASSYGPGEQFF. CDR3 bases: TGTGCCAGCAGTTACGGACCTGGTGAGCAGTTCTTC.

The chain joins TRBV7-9 to TRBJ2-3, with a weak D call TRBD2 (6 bases). The CDR3 has 15 residues. Trimming removed 3 bases at V and 2 bases at J, with 12 bases between. Looked up from germline, CDR1 is SEHNR and CDR2 is FQNEAQ (reference sequence). The CDR3 loop reads CASSFGAGNTDTQYF. DNA for the CDR3: TGTGCCAGCAGCTTCGGCGCGGGGAACACAGATACGCAGTATTTT. The full variable domain, rest sourced from reference TRBV7-9 and TRBJ2-3, is DTGVSQNPRHKITKRGQNVTFRCDPISEHNRLYWYRQTLGQGPEFLTYFQNEAQLEKSRLLSDRFSAERPKGSFSTLEIQRTEQGDSAMYLCASSFGAGNTDTQYFGPGTRLTVL.

This sequence joins TRBV27 and TRBJ1-4, with D perhaps matching TRBD1 (6 bases). The CDR3 consists of 15 residues. The ends were cut back, 5 bases at V and 7 bases at J, with 17 bases in the middle. Germline CDR1 reads MNHEY; CDR2 reads SMNVEV (reference sequence). CDR3 nucleotide sequence: TGTGCCAGCAGTCCAAACAACAGGGTTGGTGAAAAACTGTTTTTT. This encodes CASSPNNRVGEKLFF. The complete variable domain, with remaining parts taken from reference TRBV27 and TRBJ1-4, reads EAQVTQNPRYLITVTGKKLTVTCSQNMNHEYMSWYRQDPGLGLRQIYYSMNVEVTDKGDVPEGYKVSRKEKRNFPLILESPSPNQTSLYFCASSPNNRVGEKLFFGSGTQLSVL.

The genes are TRBV11-2 and TRBJ2-5; no definite D call. CDR1 is SGHAT and CDR2 is FQNNGV in the germline V gene. The CDR3 runs to 13 residues. V lost 4 bases and J 4 bases, leaving 10 bases between the germline ends. The CDR3 bases are TGTGCCAGCAGCTCTCTAGTAGGAGAGACCCAGTACTTC. This codes for CASSSLVGETQYF. Full variable domain (rest looked up from reference TRBV11-2 and TRBJ2-5): EAGVAQSPRYKIIEKRQSVAFWCNPISGHATLYWYQQILGQGPKLLIQFQNNGVVDDSQLPKDRFSAERLKGVDSTLKIQPAKLEDSAVYLCASSSLVGETQYFGPGTRLLVL.

This chain links TRBV7-2 with TRBJ2-3; D is possibly TRBD2 (7 bases). Between the trimmed V and J ends, which lost 4 bases and 4 bases, there was a span of 12 bases. Germline V gene sequence: CDR1 SGHTA, CDR2 FQGNSA. The CDR3 is made up of 14 amino acids. This chain's CDR3 is CASSSQGGPDTQYF. The DNA of the CDR3 is TGTGCCAGCAGCTCACAGGGAGGGCCAGATACGCAGTATTTT.

The chain recombines TRBV10-3 with TRBJ2-3; 7 nucleotides agree with TRBD1. Trimming at V came to 0 bases and at J to 3 bases, leaving 6 bases not matched to a gene. Germline V gene sequence: CDR1 ENHRY, CDR2 SYGVKD. CDR3 length: 16 residues. The CDR3 sequence is CAISESVGTATDTQYF. DNA of the CDR3: TGTGCCATCAGTGAGTCGGTCGGGACAGCAACAGATACGCAGTATTTT.

This clonotype was observed a handful of times. This chain links TRBV7-8 with TRBJ2-7, with TRBD1 identical over 8 bases. The CDR3 extends over 16 amino acids. Germline CDR1 is SGHVS and CDR2 is FQNEAQ. Trimming cost V 3 bases and J 1 base; bases outside gene matches: 8. CDR3: CASSFAPGQESYEQYF. CDR3 nucleotides: TGTGCCAGCAGCTTCGCACCGGGACAGGAGTCCTACGAGCAGTACTTC.

This clonotype was seen ten or more times. J is TRBJ2-7 and V is TRBV7-2; 13 bases align to TRBD2. Germline V gene lookup returns CDR1 SGHTA and CDR2 FQGNSA. With V trimmed by 3 bases and J by 6 bases, 5 bases remained unmatched. CDR3 length equals 15 residues. In DNA, the CDR3 is TGTGCCAGCAGCTTCTTCGGGACTAGCGGGGTCGAGCAGTACTTC. This codes for CASSFFGTSGVEQYF. Drawing the rest from reference TRBV7-2 and TRBJ2-7, the complete variable domain is GAGVSQSPSNKVTEKGKDVELRCDPISGHTALYWYRQSLGQGLEFLIYFQGNSAPDKSGLPSDRFSAERTGGSVSTLTIQRTQQEDSAVYLCASSFFGTSGVEQYFGPGTRLTVT.

J is TRBJ2-1 and V is TRBV12-5, with TRBD2 matching over 14 bases. This CDR3 contains 21 residues. The germline V gene encodes CDR1 LGHNT and CDR2 FRNRAP. V lost 0 bases to trimming and J lost 6 bases; unmatched junction nucleotides: 16. CDR3 region: CASGLVVRGLAGAGIGNEQFF. CDR3 in DNA: TGTGCTAGTGGTTTGGTAGTCAGGGGACTAGCGGGAGCTGGGATTGGCAATGAGCAGTTCTTC. Using reference TRBV12-5 and TRBJ2-1 for the parts outside the CDR3, the full variable domain is DARVTQTPRHKVTEMGQEVTMRCQPILGHNTVFWYRQTMMQGLELLAYFRNRAPLDDSGMPKDRFSAEMPDATLATLKIQPSEPRDSAVYFCASGLVVRGLAGAGIGNEQFFGPGTRLTVL.

This clonotype has more than one count but fewer than ten. The chain recombines TRBV4-1 with TRBJ2-7; perhaps TRBD1 as D (6 bases). With 1 base removed from V and 6 bases from J, the gap between germline ends came to 16 bases. The CDR3 has 15 residues. Germline assignment: CDR1 MGHRA and CDR2 YSYEKL. In DNA form, the CDR3 reads TGCGCCAGCAGCCAAGCTAAGGGGGATGTTTTCGAGCAGTACTTC. Its translation: CASSQAKGDVFEQYF.

V is TRBV5-6 and J is TRBJ2-7; D is perhaps TRBD2 (6 bases). The V end was cut by 4 bases, the J end by 2 bases, with 19 bases between. The CDR3 contains 16 residues. Germline-derived CDR1 and CDR2 are SGHDT and YYEEEE. In DNA form, the CDR3 reads TGTGCCAGCAGCGCCCTCGGGAGCGGTCTAACCTACGAGCAGTACTTC. This sequence encodes CASSALGSGLTYEQYF.

This clonotype was seen a handful of times. The chain couples TRBV7-2 to TRBJ2-2; D remains unclear. This CDR3 is built from 13 residues. Germline-derived CDR1 and CDR2 are SGHTA and FQGNSA. Trimming cost V 2 bases and J 6 bases, with 7 bases left between them. CDR3 coding DNA: TGTGCCAGCAGCTTACTAAGCCCCGGGGAGCTGTTTTTT. This codes for CASSLLSPGELFF.

V usage is TRBV19 and J usage is TRBJ2-1; 13 bases match TRBD2. CDR3 size: 14 residues. With 8 bases clipped from V and 5 bases from J, the junction kept 3 bases outside the gene matches. Germline V lookup: CDR1 LNHDA, CDR2 SQIVND (reference sequence). CDR3 sequence reads: CASRTSGSDNEQFF. CDR3 nucleotide sequence: TGTGCCAGTCGGACTAGCGGGAGTGACAATGAGCAGTTCTTC. Full variable domain (missing parts from reference TRBV19 and TRBJ2-1): DGGITQSPKYLFRKEGQNVTLSCEQNLNHDAMYWYRQDPGQGLRLIYYSQIVNDFQKGDIAEGYSVSREKKESFPLTVTSAQKNPTAFYLCASRTSGSDNEQFFGPGTRLTVL.

This chain joins TRBV6-1 and TRBJ1-1; D call uncertain. Germline V gene lookup returns CDR1 MNHNS and CDR2 SASEGT. The V end was cut by 5 bases, the J end by 10 bases, with 11 bases between. The CDR3 has 11 amino acids. The CDR3 here is CASSTTPGAFF. As DNA, the CDR3 is TGTGCCAGCAGTACTACCCCAGGAGCTTTCTTT.

Only a few counts were recorded for this clonotype. J is TRBJ2-2 and V is TRBV6-5; 7 bases line up with TRBD2. Losses at the gene ends were 2 bases for V and 7 bases for J; bases not matched to a gene: 7. Germline V CDR1 and CDR2: MNHEY, SVGAGI. The length of the CDR3 is 15 residues. The CDR3: CASSYEGGRVGELFF. The CDR3 DNA reads TGTGCCAGCAGTTACGAGGGAGGGAGGGTCGGGGAGCTGTTTTTT.

The chain joins TRBV7-2 to TRBJ2-2, with 12 nucleotides matching TRBD2. V dropped 4 bases and J dropped 5; count of bases not matched to a gene: 20. Germline V gene sequence: CDR1 SGHTA, CDR2 FQGNSA. The CDR3 has 21 amino acids. The CDR3 spells CASSSTLRGLAGSLGTGELFF. The CDR3 DNA follows: TGTGCCAGCAGCTCCACACTAAGGGGACTAGCGGGTTCCCTGGGGACCGGGGAGCTGTTTTTT.

This clonotype was observed a handful of times. The chain recombines TRBV7-8 with TRBJ2-7; 7 nucleotides match TRBD1. Per the germline V gene, CDR1 is SGHVS and CDR2 is FQNEAQ. After removal of 5 bases from V and 4 bases from J, the junction contained 11 bases not matched to a gene. The CDR3 is 15 residues long. CDR3 DNA: TGTGCCAGCAGCAAACCGAAGGGGGCTGGTTACGAGCAGTACTTC. This translates into CASSKPKGAGYEQYF.

The J gene is TRBJ2-1, the V gene TRBV4-3; D possibly matches TRBD1 or TRBD2 (5 bases each). Germline-derived CDR1 and CDR2 are LGHNA and YSLEER. V lost 0 bases, J lost 7 bases, and 37 bases lay in between. The CDR3 sequence is 23 residues long. The CDR3 region has the DNA TGCGCCAGCAGCCAAGATCGCCTAGCTTGGGGCAGCTTGGGTCGGCTTAGTATGAATGAGCAGTTCTTC. It specifies CASSQDRLAWGSLGRLSMNEQFF.

This chain links TRBV9 with TRBJ2-1, with 7 nucleotides matching TRBD2. Germline CDR1 is SGDLS and CDR2 is YYNGEE. There are 17 residues in the CDR3. V dropped 0 bases and J dropped 4; count of bases not matched to a gene: 10. CDR3 DNA: TGTGCCAGCAGCGTAGGTCCCTCGGTTAGCGGGTACAATGAGCAGTTCTTC. Protein sequence: CASSVGPSVSGYNEQFF.

The J gene is TRBJ2-7, the V gene TRBV12-3 or TRBV12-4; no firm D call. This CDR3 contains 13 residues. V lost 2 bases and J 0 bases, leaving 5 bases between the germline ends. The CDR3 bases are TGTGCCAGCAGTTTAACAGTCTCCTACGAGCAGTACTTC. Protein product: CASSLTVSYEQYF.

This clonotype was seen only a few times. The V and J genes are TRBV20-1 and TRBJ2-5, with 9 nucleotides matching TRBD2. Germline trimming cut 0 bases from V and 5 bases from J; bases unmatched to any gene: 4. The CDR3 has 14 amino acids. Germline assignment: CDR1 DFQATT and CDR2 SNEGSKA (reference sequence). The CDR3 here is CSARDQAGGETQYF. The DNA for the CDR3 is TGCAGTGCTAGAGATCAAGCGGGAGGCGAGACCCAGTACTTC.

This chain links TRBV7-6 with TRBJ2-5, with D perhaps TRBD2 (6 bases). From germline, CDR1 is SGHVS and CDR2 FNYEAQ. Trimming took off 2 bases at V and 1 base at J, with 11 bases between the two ends. The CDR3 is 15 amino acids. The CDR3 loop is CASSLIGGTQETQYF. CDR3 DNA: TGTGCCAGCAGCTTAATCGGAGGGACCCAAGAGACCCAGTACTTC.